The 5 T cell receptor beta chains reported below all come from one sample, sequenced in a study of human T cells and chemical hapten exposure. Time point meaning: healthy volunteer bleed at 2 weeks. From whole blood left unfractionated, total RNA was extracted. TCRdb independently ran MiXCR on the RACE reads; one entry per CDR3 protein. The table lists about 45,000 distinct CDR3 sequences, 4.4% of them singletons, with around 5.5% in the top ten. Sequenced input: whole blood. Receptors originate from a human donor in good health. Some clones in this sample may be carry-over from other donors' samples.

This clonotype was observed many times. The gene calls are TRBV4-2 and TRBJ1-5, with 11 bases identical to TRBD1. Germline CDR1 and CDR2: LGHNA and YNFKEQ. The CDR3 totals 16 residues. With V trimmed by 5 bases and J by 5 bases, 8 bases remained unmatched. This chain's CDR3 is CASSSRTGGLDQPQHF. The CDR3 bases are TGTGCCAGCAGCTCGCGGACAGGGGGCTTGGATCAGCCCCAGCATTTT.

This clonotype was detected ten times or more. The rearrangement joins TRBV5-1 to TRBJ2-6; 11 bases are a match to TRBD2. This CDR3 contains 17 residues. The ends lost 1 base at V and 0 bases at J; junction bases unmatched: 0. Germline V gives CDR1 SGHRS, CDR2 YFSETQ. The DNA of the CDR3 is TGCGCCAGCAGCTTGACTAGCGGGAGCTCTGGGGCCAACGTCCTGACTTTC. Translation gives CASSLTSGSSGANVLTF.

There are many counts of this clonotype. The rearrangement uses TRBV6-5 and TRBJ1-5; maybe TRBD1 (5 bases). CDR3 length: 13 amino acids. The V gene lost 2 bases and the J gene lost 7 bases, with 9 bases spanning the gap. Germline CDR1 and CDR2: MNHEY and SVGAGI. CDR3 bases: TGTGCCAGCAGTTACGGGGGGACCCAGCCCCAGCATTTT. Encoded protein: CASSYGGTQPQHF.

In its sample, this clonotype was seen many times. J is TRBJ1-1 and V is TRBV6-5; 9 bases agree with TRBD1. This CDR3 comprises 17 residues. Germline values: CDR1 MNHEY, CDR2 SVGAGI. V shed 4 bases, J shed 1 base, and the junction held 10 bases outside the gene matches. The CDR3 loop is CASSSRPGQGRNTEAFF. The CDR3 nucleotides are TGTGCCAGCAGTTCCCGGCCGGGACAGGGCCGGAACACTGAAGCTTTCTTT.

This clonotype showed up many times. The V gene is TRBV24-1, the J gene TRBJ2-1, with TRBD2 identical over 13 bases. This CDR3 has 13 residues. Per germline, CDR1 KGHDR and CDR2 SFDVKD. V shed 10 bases, J shed 8 bases, and the junction held 4 bases outside the gene matches. Written as DNA, the CDR3 is TGTGCCACAACTAGCGGGAGGGATTATGAGCAGTTCTTC. Translated: CATTSGRDYEQFF.